This entry features one T cell receptor (beta chain) sequence. Its specific antigen is unknown. No base quality information exists; no much larger clone differs at one position. V trim: 6 bases; J trim: 6 bases; unmatched bases: 18. The germline V gene (reference sequence) gives CDR1 as LNHDA and CDR2 as SQIVND. The CDR3 goes from the cysteine to the phenylalanine over 17 residues. CDR3 DNA only is kept here, 51 bases in frame from base 1. This sample was taken from a study of blood T cell repertoires in COVID-19 (dated by TCRdb to between 2020 and 2021). Describing the broader study: Collaborator samples came from the United States, Italy and Spain and covered acute and convalescent phases of COVID-19. The repertoires were made available in a free public database intended to serve as a resource for research on the immune response to SARS-CoV-2. Subjects who had been exposed to COVID-19, were actively infected with it, or had recovered from it provided the deeply sampled blood TCRbeta repertoires that made up the dataset. The prospective study material was composed of cDNA or gDNA derived from T cells, B-cell-depleted T cells, or PBMCs. The samples were drawn from two sources: the first 160 participants of the ongoing ImmuneRACE study, and about 1,300 subjects contributed by 6 global collaborators. Sample metadata almost always included a de-identified subject ID, COVID-19 status, age in years and sex. Where available, HLA class I and class II types were obtained from metadata supplied by the sample provider rather than from assay-based typing. On the study overall, not on this receptor specifically: How much clinical and demographic metadata was included differed by source and by participant, and the metadata was provided uncurated.

Whole blood was collected in K2EDTA tubes by collaborating institutions according to the institutions' own protocols. Collaborator samples were shipped for TCRbeta analysis as frozen whole blood, isolated PBMCs, or DNA extracted from either sample type. TCRbeta CDR3 regions were amplified from genomic DNA by means of the immunoSEQ Assay, a bias-controlled multiplex PCR. As for how the authors treated the data: The number of nucleated cells in each sample was estimated by amplification of reference gene primers within the assay. Sequence reads were collapsed and filtered to measure the absolute abundance of every unique TCRbeta CDR3 rearrangement. Productive Simpson clonality was computed per sample as the square root of Simpson's diversity index over productive rearrangements. In TCRdb, the immuneACCESS table is reduced to in-frame sequences with V and J assigned. These tables do not hold every clone; where another copy was compared, an unresolved V gene accounts for under half, and the others remain unexplained. From that table come the V and J calls and clone size; the DNA was used to work out D and trimming. This sample is represented by over 300,000 clones; 90% of them were singletons. About 6.5% of the sample is in the top ten clones.

The receptor chain draws on TRBV19 and TRBJ2-3; 7 middle bases align to TRBD1. This TCR was recovered from a man aged 18 to 30 with active or convalescent COVID-19. The sample was peripheral blood. CDR3 region: CASSPLGTGVGGDTQYF. The nucleotide sequence is given as TGTGCCAGTAGCCCCCTGGGAACAGGGGTGGGCGGGGATACGCAGTATTTT. The entire variable domain, with the stretches around the CDR3 drawn from the reference TRBV19 and TRBJ2-3 proteins, is DGGITQSPKYLFRKEGQNVTLSCEQNLNHDAMYWYRQDPGQGLRLIYYSQIVNDFQKGDIAEGYSVSREKKESFPLTVTSAQKNPTAFYLCASSPLGTGVGGDTQYFGPGTRLTVL.